This T cell receptor beta chain was sequenced during a study of T cells expressing NK-cell markers (TCRdb year 2020). About the full investigation: TCR beta-chain repertoires were profiled in sorted CD3+CD56+NKG2C+, CD3+CD56+NKG2C- and CD3+CD56-NKG2C+ T-cell subsets from several donors. Of the eight sequenced donors, seven were found to be HCMV-seropositive and one was found to be HCMV-seronegative. All eight donors whose samples were sequenced were randomly selected healthy volunteers, three of them men and five women. Illumina HiSeq 2000/2500, MiSeq or NextSeq was used to sequence libraries as 2 x 150 bp reads. Results and caveats for the whole study, not just this receptor: Those dominant clonotypes were again the most abundant among CD3+CD56-NKG2C+ cells in a few donors, at roughly 25-60.1%. For about 6 donors, the dominant CD3+CD56+NKG2C+ clonotypes were among the top 10 CD8+ clonotypes and accounted for roughly 1.0-7.5% of CD8+ T cells. It remained unclear whether the expanded NKG2C-expressing T cell clones were specific for HCMV antigens.

With respect to this clonotype: Its antigen is unknown.

In the germline V gene, CDR1 corresponds to SGHTA and CDR2 to FQGNSA. The CDR3, from cysteine to phenylalanine, totals 17 residues. No DNA was logged. The reads were generated on an Illumina HiSeq 2000. The TCR beta cDNA libraries were made using 5'RACE template switching, a step that added both a universal primer site and unique molecular identifiers. cDNA synthesis was primed from the TCR beta constant segment, followed by two successive PCR amplification steps. In the paper's pipeline: MIGEC was used to demultiplex reads and group the reads by UMI, and MiTCR was used to assemble and quantify clonotypes. To exclude erroneous sequences, any TCR cDNA sequence not supported by at least two reads was discarded. The tcR package was used for downstream repertoire analysis, with clonotypes matched between fractions based on CDR3 nucleotide sequence plus V segment. Antigen specificity was annotated against VDJdb with VDJmatch, allowing one amino acid substitution in CDR3. Reads reprocessed by TCRdb are summarized as one entry per CDR3 protein sequence, and DNA is absent. TCRdb's processing, not the authors' own work, is the source of the V and J calls. The sample's own table lists 500,000 or so distinct CDR3 sequences. In total, the top ten clones hold under 4.5% of the sample.

HCMV-specific IgG was detected in serum with a commercial ELISA kit to determine HCMV serostatus. Peripheral blood mononuclear cells were isolated from blood by Ficoll density gradient centrifugation. The sequencing sample was made of blood T cells: a sorted CD56 or NKG2C T cell subset, CD4+ or CD8+ T cells, or bulk PBMC T cells (not recorded which). This clonotype originated in a man younger than 35 in good health. Donor details come from another sample of the same person, matched by shared clones. The rearranged segments are TRBV7-2 and TRBJ2-3; TCRdb picks TRBD2, but there is no DNA to check that call. Here the CDR3 is given as CASSPPPSGRFTDTQYF.